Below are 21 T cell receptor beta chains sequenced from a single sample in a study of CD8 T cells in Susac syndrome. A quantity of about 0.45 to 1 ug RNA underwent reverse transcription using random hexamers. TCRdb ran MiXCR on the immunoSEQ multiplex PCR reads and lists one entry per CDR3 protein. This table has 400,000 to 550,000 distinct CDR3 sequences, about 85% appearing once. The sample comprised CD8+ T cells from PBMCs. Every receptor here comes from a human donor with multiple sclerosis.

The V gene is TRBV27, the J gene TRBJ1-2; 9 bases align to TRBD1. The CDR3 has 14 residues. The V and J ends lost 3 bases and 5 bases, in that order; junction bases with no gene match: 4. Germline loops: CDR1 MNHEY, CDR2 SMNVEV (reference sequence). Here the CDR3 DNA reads TGTGCCAGCAGTTTCGGGACAGGGTTATATGGCTACACCTTC. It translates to CASSFGTGLYGYTF.

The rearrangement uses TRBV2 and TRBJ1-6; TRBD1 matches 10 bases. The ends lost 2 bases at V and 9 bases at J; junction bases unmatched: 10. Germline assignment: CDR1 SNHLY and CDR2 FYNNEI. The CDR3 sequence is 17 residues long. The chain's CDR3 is CASSEMGQGLGGSPLHF. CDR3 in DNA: TGTGCCAGCAGTGAAATGGGACAGGGGCTGGGTGGTTCACCCCTCCACTTT. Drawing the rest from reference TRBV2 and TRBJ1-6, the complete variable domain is EPEVTQTPSHQVTQMGQEVILRCVPISNHLYFYWYRQILGQKVEFLVSFYNNEISEKSEIFDDQFSVERPDGSNFTLKIRSTKLEDSAMYFCASSEMGQGLGGSPLHFGNGTRLTVT.

CDR3 amino acids: CASSGLPSSYEQYF. The CDR3 DNA reads as TGCGCCAGCAGTGGGCTACCCAGCTCCTACGAGCAGTACTTC. The chain carries TRBV10-2 and TRBJ2-7; D ambiguous. Germline V gene lookup returns CDR1 WSHSY and CDR2 SAAADI. Deletions cut 4 bases from V and 0 bases from J, with 10 bases between. There are 14 residues in the CDR3.

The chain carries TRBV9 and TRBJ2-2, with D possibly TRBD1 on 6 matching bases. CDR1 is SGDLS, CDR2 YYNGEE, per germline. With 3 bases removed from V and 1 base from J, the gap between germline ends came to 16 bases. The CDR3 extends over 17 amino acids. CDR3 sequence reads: CASSATLTGLNTGELFF. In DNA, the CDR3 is TGTGCCAGCAGCGCCACCCTAACAGGGCTGAACACCGGGGAGCTGTTTTTT.

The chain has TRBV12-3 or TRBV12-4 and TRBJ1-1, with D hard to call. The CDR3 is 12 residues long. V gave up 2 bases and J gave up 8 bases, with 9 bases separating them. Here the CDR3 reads CASSLSQIEAFF. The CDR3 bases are TGTGCCAGCAGTTTAAGTCAGATCGAAGCTTTCTTT.

In DNA form, the CDR3 reads TGTGCCGAAGGAGGGACTAGCGGGGGGACCCCCCTATCCTACAATGAGCAGTTCTTC. This gives the protein CAEGGTSGGTPLSYNEQFF. The chain employs TRBV2 and TRBJ2-1; TRBD2 matches at 15 bases. The trim removed 11 bases at V and 1 base at J, leaving 15 bases unmatched. The CDR3 covers 19 residues. The germline CDR1 and CDR2 sequences are SNHLY and FYNNEI.

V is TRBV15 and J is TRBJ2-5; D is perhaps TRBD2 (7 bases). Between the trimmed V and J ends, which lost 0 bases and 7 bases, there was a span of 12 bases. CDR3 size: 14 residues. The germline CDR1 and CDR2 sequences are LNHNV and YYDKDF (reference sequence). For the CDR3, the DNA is TGTGCCACCAGCAGAGAGGCAGGGGAGGGGACCCAGTACTTC. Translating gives CATSREAGEGTQYF. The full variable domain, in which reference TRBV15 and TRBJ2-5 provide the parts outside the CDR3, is DAMVIQNPRYQVTQFGKPVTLSCSQTLNHNVMYWYQQKSSQAPKLLFHYYDKDFNNEADTPDNFQSRRPNTSFCFLDIRSPGLGDTAMYLCATSREAGEGTQYFGPGTRLLVL.

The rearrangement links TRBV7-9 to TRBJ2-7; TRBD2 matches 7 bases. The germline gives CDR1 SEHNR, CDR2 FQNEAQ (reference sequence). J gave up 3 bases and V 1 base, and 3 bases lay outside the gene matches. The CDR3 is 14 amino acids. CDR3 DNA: TGTGCCAGCAGCTTAGGGGGAGGGCTCTACGAGCAGTACTTC. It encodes CASSLGGGLYEQYF. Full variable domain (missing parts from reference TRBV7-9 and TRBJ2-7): DTGVSQNPRHKITKRGQNVTFRCDPISEHNRLYWYRQTLGQGPEFLTYFQNEAQLEKSRLLSDRFSAERPKGSFSTLEIQRTEQGDSAMYLCASSLGGGLYEQYFGPGTRLTVT.

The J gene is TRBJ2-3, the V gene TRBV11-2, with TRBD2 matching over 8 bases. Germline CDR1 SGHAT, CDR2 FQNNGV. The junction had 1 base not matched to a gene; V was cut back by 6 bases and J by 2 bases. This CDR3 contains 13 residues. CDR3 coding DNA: TGTGCCAGCAGGCGGGAGGTCACAGATACGCAGTATTTT. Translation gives CASRREVTDTQYF.

In DNA, the CDR3 is TGTGCCAGCAGCCAAGACAGCGCTCACTCCTACAATGAGCAGTTCTTC. This translates into CASSQDSAHSYNEQFF. The rearrangement joins TRBV3-1 to TRBJ2-1; D unclear. The CDR3 spans 16 residues. The V end was cut by 0 bases, the J end by 0 bases, with 9 bases between. In germline, CDR1 is LGHDT, CDR2 YNNKEL (reference sequence).

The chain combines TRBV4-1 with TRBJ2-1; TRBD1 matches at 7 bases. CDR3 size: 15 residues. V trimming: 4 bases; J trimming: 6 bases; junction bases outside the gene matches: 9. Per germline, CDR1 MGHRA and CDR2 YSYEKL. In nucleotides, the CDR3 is TGCGCCAGCAGCCGGGGACAGCAGTTCTTCAATGAGCAGTTCTTC. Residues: CASSRGQQFFNEQFF.

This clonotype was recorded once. The CDR3 sequence is CASSQKQQGATGNTIYF. Here the CDR3 DNA reads TGCGCCAGCAGCCAGAAACAACAGGGGGCAACCGGAAACACCATATATTTT. The chain carries TRBV4-1 and TRBJ1-3, with 9 bases aligning to TRBD1. CDR3 length: 17 residues. In germline, CDR1 is MGHRA, CDR2 YSYEKL. The ends lost 3 bases at V and 4 bases at J; junction bases unmatched: 10.

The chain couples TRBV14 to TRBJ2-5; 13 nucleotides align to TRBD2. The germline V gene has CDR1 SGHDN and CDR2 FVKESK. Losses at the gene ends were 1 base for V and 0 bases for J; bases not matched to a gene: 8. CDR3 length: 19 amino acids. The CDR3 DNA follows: TGTGCCAGCAGCCAAGTCGTCTACGGACTAGCGGGAGACCAAGAGACCCAGTACTTC. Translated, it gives CASSQVVYGLAGDQETQYF.

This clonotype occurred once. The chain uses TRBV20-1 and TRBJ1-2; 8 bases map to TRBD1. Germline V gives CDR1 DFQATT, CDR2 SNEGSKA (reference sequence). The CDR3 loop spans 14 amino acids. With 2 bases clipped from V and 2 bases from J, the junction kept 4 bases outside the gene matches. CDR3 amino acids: CSARIRDRNYGYTF. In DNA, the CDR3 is TGCAGTGCTAGAATCCGGGACAGGAACTATGGCTACACCTTC.

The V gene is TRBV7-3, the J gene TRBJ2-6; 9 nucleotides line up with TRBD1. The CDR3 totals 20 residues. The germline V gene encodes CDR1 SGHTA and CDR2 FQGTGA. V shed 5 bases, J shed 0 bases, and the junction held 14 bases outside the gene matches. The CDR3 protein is CASSPTWPGQGLSGANVLTF. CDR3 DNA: TGTGCCAGCAGCCCTACTTGGCCGGGACAGGGCCTCTCTGGGGCCAACGTCCTGACTTTC.

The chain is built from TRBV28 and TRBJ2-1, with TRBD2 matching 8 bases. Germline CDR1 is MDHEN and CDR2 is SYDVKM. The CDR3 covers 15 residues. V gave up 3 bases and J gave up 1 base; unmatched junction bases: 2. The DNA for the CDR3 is TGTGCCAGCAGTTTCCTAGCGGGTTCCTACAATGAGCAGTTCTTC. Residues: CASSFLAGSYNEQFF.

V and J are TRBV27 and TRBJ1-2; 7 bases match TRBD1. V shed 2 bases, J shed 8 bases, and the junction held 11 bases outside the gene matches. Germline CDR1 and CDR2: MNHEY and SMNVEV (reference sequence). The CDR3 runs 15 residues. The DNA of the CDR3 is TGTGCCAGCAGTTTAAGCGGACAGGACCCCTTGGGCTACACCTTC. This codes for CASSLSGQDPLGYTF.

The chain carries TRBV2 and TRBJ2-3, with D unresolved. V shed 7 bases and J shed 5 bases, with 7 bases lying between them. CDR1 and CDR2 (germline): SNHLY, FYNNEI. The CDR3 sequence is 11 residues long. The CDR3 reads CASKKEDTQYF. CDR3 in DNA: TGTGCCAGCAAAAAGGAAGATACGCAGTATTTT.

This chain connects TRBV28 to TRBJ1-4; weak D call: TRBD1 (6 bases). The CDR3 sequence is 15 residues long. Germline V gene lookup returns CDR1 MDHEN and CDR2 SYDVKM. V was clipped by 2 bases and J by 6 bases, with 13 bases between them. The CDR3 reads CASSLLAGAHEKLFF. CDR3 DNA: TGTGCCAGCAGTTTACTGGCAGGGGCTCATGAAAAACTGTTTTTT.

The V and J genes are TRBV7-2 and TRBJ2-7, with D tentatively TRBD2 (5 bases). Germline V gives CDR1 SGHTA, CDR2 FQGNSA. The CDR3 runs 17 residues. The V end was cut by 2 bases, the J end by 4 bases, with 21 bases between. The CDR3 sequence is CASSLISGNIDGYEQYF. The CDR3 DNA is TGTGCCAGCAGCTTAATCTCCGGGAATATAGATGGGTACGAGCAGTACTTC. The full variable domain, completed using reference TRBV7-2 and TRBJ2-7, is GAGVSQSPSNKVTEKGKDVELRCDPISGHTALYWYRQSLGQGLEFLIYFQGNSAPDKSGLPSDRFSAERTGGSVSTLTIQRTQQEDSAVYLCASSLISGNIDGYEQYFGPGTRLTVT.

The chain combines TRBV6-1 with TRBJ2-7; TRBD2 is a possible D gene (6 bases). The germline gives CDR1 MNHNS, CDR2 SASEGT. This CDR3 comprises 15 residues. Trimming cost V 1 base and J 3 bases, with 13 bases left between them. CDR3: CASSEDPGENYEQYF. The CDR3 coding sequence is TGTGCCAGCAGTGAAGATCCGGGGGAAAACTACGAGCAGTACTTC.